The 14 T cell receptor beta chains presented below share a single source sample, sequenced in a study of somatic mutations in cytotoxic T cells in rheumatoid arthritis. Sequencing used immunoSEQ multiplex PCR; TCRdb keeps in-frame clones, though not all of them. The sample has under 35,000 clones, 85% to 90% seen once. Sequencing input: CD8+ T cells sorted from blood. These receptors originate from an adult with rheumatoid arthritis.

The chain uses TRBV5-1 and TRBJ2-7; D call uncertain. The CDR3 contains 14 residues. Germline loops: CDR1 SGHRS, CDR2 YFSETQ. The V and J ends lost 0 bases and 5 bases respectively, with 12 bases between them. The chain's CDR3 is CASSLAIQDHEQYF. CDR3 DNA: TGCGCCAGCAGCTTGGCCATCCAGGACCACGAGCAGTACTTC.

This chain uses TRBV12-5 with TRBJ2-5; TRBD1 or TRBD2 may be the D gene (5 bases each). Germline V CDR1 and CDR2: LGHNT, FRNRAP. The ends were cut back, 2 bases at V and 4 bases at J, with 14 bases in the middle. The CDR3 totals 15 residues. The CDR3 nucleotides are TGTGCTAGTGGTTTGCCTTCCTCAGGGAGAGAGACCCAGTACTTC. Amino acid sequence: CASGLPSSGRETQYF.

The chain employs TRBV5-6 and TRBJ2-7, with D perhaps matching TRBD1 (6 bases). The V and J ends lost 3 bases and 3 bases respectively, with 10 bases between them. CDR3 length: 13 amino acids. Germline V CDR1 and CDR2: SGHDT, YYEEEE. CDR3 DNA: TGTGCCAGCAGCTCTGTACAGGGCTACGAGCAGTACTTC. Translated, it gives CASSSVQGYEQYF.

The chain recombines TRBV7-6 with TRBJ1-1; D is unclear. The CDR3 has 14 residues. Trimming shortened V by 4 bases and J by 1 base, and 10 bases separated the two germline ends. CDR1 and CDR2 from the germline V gene are SGHVS and FNYEAQ. The CDR3 sequence: CASSSKAANTEAFF. The DNA of the CDR3 is TGTGCCAGCAGCTCTAAGGCAGCGAACACTGAAGCTTTCTTT.

The J gene is TRBJ1-5, the V gene TRBV4-3; D gene ambiguous. Germline CDR1 and CDR2: LGHNA and YSLEER. The CDR3 is 16 amino acids. V was cut by 4 bases and J by 2 bases, with 15 bases left in between. The CDR3 reads CASSLQHTEGNQPQHF. The CDR3 DNA follows: TGCGCCAGCAGCCTCCAGCACACCGAGGGCAATCAGCCCCAGCATTTT.

CDR3 amino acids: CASSVGGDYGYTF. The CDR3 DNA sequence: TGTGCCAGCAGCGTAGGGGGCGACTATGGCTACACCTTC. The genes are TRBV9 and TRBJ1-2; a weak D match, TRBD1 (5 bases). The CDR3 runs to 13 residues. Germline loops: CDR1 SGDLS, CDR2 YYNGEE. Between the trimmed V and J ends, which lost 0 bases and 3 bases, there was a span of 6 bases.

V usage is TRBV7-3 and J usage is TRBJ2-7, with 10 bases lining up with TRBD2. The CDR3 spans 15 residues. Germline CDR1 reads SGHTA; CDR2 reads FQGTGA. The ends lost 4 bases at V and 5 bases at J; junction bases unmatched: 8. CDR3: CASSSVPSGRDEQYF. In DNA, the CDR3 is TGTGCCAGCAGCTCCGTTCCTAGCGGGAGAGACGAGCAGTACTTC.

This chain links TRBV11-2 with TRBJ2-1; TRBD1 agrees at 7 bases. The germline V gene has CDR1 SGHAT and CDR2 FQNNGV. The CDR3 is made up of 12 amino acids. V was clipped by 2 bases and J by 14 bases; unmatched bases: 6. CDR3 protein: CASSLTPGQKFF. The CDR3, as DNA: TGTGCCAGCAGCTTAACACCGGGACAGAAGTTCTTC.

The chain recombines TRBV10-3 with TRBJ2-3, with 13 nucleotides matching TRBD2. The CDR3 is made up of 19 amino acids. Germline CDR1 and CDR2: ENHRY and SYGVKD. V was pared by 6 bases and J by 0 bases, with 12 bases of the junction left unmatched. CDR3 residues: CAIRGGLAGSDTSTDTQYF. The CDR3 DNA sequence: TGTGCCATCAGGGGGGGACTAGCGGGGAGCGATACTAGCACAGATACGCAGTATTTT.

The count of this clone is one. The CDR3 DNA follows: TGTGCCAGCAGTGGGCTAGGGGGTCCCGGGGAGCTGTTTTTT. Its protein is CASSGLGGPGELFF. The chain couples TRBV2 to TRBJ2-2; the D gene is possibly TRBD1 (6 bases). The CDR3 loop spans 14 amino acids. Trimming left V 4 bases short and J 6 bases short, with 12 bases between. Germline lookup yields CDR1 SNHLY and CDR2 FYNNEI.

The genes are TRBV2 and TRBJ1-2; D is unclear. The CDR3 covers 13 residues. Germline V gene sequence: CDR1 SNHLY, CDR2 FYNNEI. V lost 4 bases to trimming and J lost 6 bases, with 12 bases between them. CDR3 DNA sequence: TGTGCCAGCAGTGTCGCCGAAGGGCATGGCTACACCTTC. It codes for CASSVAEGHGYTF. The variable domain in full, with the rest retrieved from reference TRBV2 and TRBJ1-2, is EPEVTQTPSHQVTQMGQEVILRCVPISNHLYFYWYRQILGQKVEFLVSFYNNEISEKSEIFDDQFSVERPDGSNFTLKIRSTKLEDSAMYFCASSVAEGHGYTFGSGTRLTVV.

This clone occurred once. J is TRBJ2-7 and V is TRBV7-6; D possibly corresponds to TRBD1 (6 bases). Germline loops: CDR1 SGHVS, CDR2 FNYEAQ. The CDR3 totals 13 residues. V dropped 1 base and J dropped 6 bases, with 10 bases sitting between them. In nucleotides, the CDR3 is TGTGCCAGCAGCTTAGTACTAGGGGGCGAGCAGTACTTC. It specifies CASSLVLGGEQYF.

The rearrangement links TRBV6-1 to TRBJ2-5; D is uncertain. The CDR3 totals 14 residues. The V gene's germline CDR1 is MNHNS and CDR2 SASEGT. V was shortened by 1 base and J by 2 bases, with 8 bases between the two germline ends. This chain's CDR3 is CASSEGVGQETQYF. The CDR3 DNA reads as TGTGCCAGCAGTGAAGGTGTAGGGCAAGAGACCCAGTACTTC.

CDR3 region: CASSGGAAWDEQFF. DNA for the CDR3: TGTGCCAGCAGCGGAGGCGCAGCCTGGGATGAGCAGTTCTTC. The chain recombines TRBV9 with TRBJ2-1, with D uncertain. Trimming cost V 3 bases and J 8 bases, with 15 bases left between them. This CDR3 spans 14 amino acids. Looked up from germline, CDR1 is SGDLS and CDR2 is YYNGEE.